This TCR beta chain comes out of a study of blood T cells in healthy people across ages. A sample-barcoded 5' primer and a J-beta primer mix were used in a second PCR of about 7 to 12 cycles. TCRdb reanalysed the 5' RACE reads using MiXCR and keeps one entry per CDR3 protein. The sample lists 800,000 to 950,000 distinct CDR3 sequences, 25% to 35% seen once, with about 9.4% in the top ten. V shed 0 bases, J shed 2 bases, and the junction held 3 bases outside the gene matches. The CDR3 extends over 15 amino acids. Germline-derived CDR1 and CDR2 are SGDLS and YYNGEE. The data also belong to a second study, concerning T cells of mothers and their children. That source notes: The donors comprised roughly 6 children and their three healthy Caucasian mothers. When mothers and children were related, their normalized repertoire overlap, which was always slightly higher, did not differ significantly from that of unrelated pairs.

The source material was blood. The sequence came from a woman in her 40s in good health. The chain couples TRBV9 to TRBJ2-7; TRBD2 matches at 9 bases. The CDR3 nucleotides read TGTGCCAGCAGCGTAGGCCAGCGGGGGGCCTACGAGCAGTACTTC. It codes for CASSVGQRGAYEQYF.